This entry lists 32 T cell receptor beta chains sequenced from one sample in a study of Ad26.COV2.S vaccination and SARS-CoV-2 variants. The method was immunoSEQ multiplex PCR; TCRdb's version includes in-frame clones alone and lacks a portion of them. The repertoire holds roughly 380,000 clones, with roughly 88% as singletons. Documented treatment: around 19 received Ad26.COV2.S at low or high dose, single or two shots; 5 received placebo; per-sample allocation not given. Sample collection was performed on day 63 after the first vaccine or placebo injection. Sequenced here: peripheral blood, sampled in a trial of Ad26.COV2.S vaccine versus placebo. The receptors come from a person between 18 and 60 years old who received the Ad26.COV2.S COVID-19 vaccine or a placebo.

The chain couples TRBV6-2 or TRBV6-3 to TRBJ2-7; D tentatively fits TRBD1 or TRBD2 (6 bases each). Trimming took off 4 bases at V and 1 base at J, with 14 bases between the two ends. This CDR3 is built from 15 residues. From germline, CDR1 is MNHEY and CDR2 SVGEGT. The CDR3 coding sequence is TGTGCCAGCAGTTTTCAGCAGGGGAGGTCCTACGAGCAGTACTTC. This gives the protein CASSFQQGRSYEQYF.

This CDR3 reads CASNSGTGSVHEQFF. As DNA, the CDR3 is TGCGCCAGCAACTCCGGGACGGGGAGCGTCCATGAGCAGTTCTTC. V is TRBV5-1 and J is TRBJ2-1; D may correspond to TRBD1 or TRBD2 (5 bases each). V was clipped by 6 bases and J by 8 bases, with 21 bases between them. CDR1 and CDR2 from the germline V gene are SGHRS and YFSETQ. CDR3 length: 15 amino acids.

In DNA form, the CDR3 reads TGTGCCAGCAGTTACTCTCCCGGGACAGGGTATGGCTACACCTTC. Translated: CASSYSPGTGYGYTF. The chain combines TRBV6-5 with TRBJ1-2, with 9 bases fitting TRBD1. Unmatched junction bases numbered 4, after V lost 0 bases and J lost 5 bases. The length of the CDR3 is 15 residues. CDR1 MNHEY and CDR2 SVGAGI come from the germline V gene.

V and J are TRBV19 and TRBJ2-7; D is unclear. V was pared by 5 bases and J by 2 bases, with 16 bases between. Per the germline V gene, CDR1 is LNHDA and CDR2 is SQIVND (reference sequence). The CDR3 sequence is 15 residues long. CDR3 nucleotide sequence: TGTGCCAGTAGTCCCCGACACAGACCCACCTACGAGCAGTACTTC. It yields the protein CASSPRHRPTYEQYF.

The chain couples TRBV5-5 to TRBJ2-7, with D perhaps matching TRBD1 (6 bases). Germline-derived CDR1 and CDR2 are SGHKS and YYEKEE (reference sequence). This CDR3 has 15 amino acids. Between the trimmed V and J ends, which lost 3 bases and 1 base, there was a span of 14 bases. The chain's CDR3 is CASSSHRALSYEQYF. CDR3 in DNA: TGTGCCAGCAGCTCCCACAGGGCCCTATCCTACGAGCAGTACTTC.

V gene TRBV3-1 (or the pseudogene TRBV3-2) combines with J gene TRBJ2-7; D is unresolved. Per the germline V gene, CDR1 is LGHDT and CDR2 is YNNKEL (reference sequence). The ends were cut back, 1 base at V and 1 base at J, with 11 bases in the middle. CDR3 length: 15 residues. CDR3 DNA sequence: TGTGCCAGCAGCCAAGGTCCCGGGCCATCCTACGAGCAGTACTTC. As protein: CASSQGPGPSYEQYF.

The chain employs TRBV6-2 or TRBV6-3 and TRBJ2-1, with 8 bases fitting TRBD2. Germline V lookup: CDR1 MNHEY, CDR2 SVGEGT. With 6 bases clipped from V and 5 bases from J, the junction kept 3 bases outside the gene matches. This CDR3 is built from 13 residues. DNA of the CDR3: TGTGCCAGCAGCCGCGGGAGGAACAATGAGCAGTTCTTC. As protein: CASSRGRNNEQFF.

CDR3 sequence (DNA): TGTGCCAGCAGCGGACGGAACCCAAGCAATCAGCCCCAGCATTTT. Its translation is CASSGRNPSNQPQHF. This chain joins TRBV28 and TRBJ1-5; the D is unclear. The ends were cut back, 6 bases at V and 1 base at J, with 13 bases in the middle. This CDR3 comprises 15 residues. The V gene's germline CDR1 is MDHEN and CDR2 SYDVKM. Using reference TRBV28 and TRBJ1-5 for the parts outside the CDR3, the full variable domain is DVKVTQSSRYLVKRTGEKVFLECVQDMDHENMFWYRQDPGLGLRLIYFSYDVKMKEKGDIPEGYSVSREKKERFSLILESASTNQTSMYLCASSGRNPSNQPQHFGDGTRLSIL.

The table lists this clone with a count of one. The J gene is TRBJ1-1, the V gene TRBV5-1; D remains unclear. Germline loops: CDR1 SGHRS, CDR2 YFSETQ. This CDR3 is built from 11 residues. V dropped 0 bases and J dropped 8 bases, with 5 bases sitting between them. CDR3 in DNA: TGCGCCAGCAGCTTGGTCGGGGAAGCTTTCTTT. Translation: CASSLVGEAFF.

The chain joins TRBV7-3 to TRBJ2-1; 8 positions match TRBD2. The V segment lost 4 bases and the J segment 2 bases; nucleotides outside the gene matches: 13. Germline V gene sequence: CDR1 SGHTA, CDR2 FQGTGA. This CDR3 spans 18 amino acids. The CDR3 DNA is TGTGCCAGCAGCTCCTCGGGAAGCGGGGGCCTCGCCTACAATGAGCAGTTCTTC. Translated, it gives CASSSSGSGGLAYNEQFF. The whole variable domain, remainder taken from reference TRBV7-3 and TRBJ2-1, is GAGVSQTPSNKVTEKGKYVELRCDPISGHTALYWYRQSLGQGPEFLIYFQGTGAADDSGLPNDRFFAVRPEGSVSTLKIQRTERGDSAVYLCASSSSGSGGLAYNEQFFGPGTRLTVL.

The chain recombines TRBV6-2 or TRBV6-3 with TRBJ2-7; 10 bases line up with TRBD2. The ends lost 0 bases at V and 4 bases at J; junction bases unmatched: 9. CDR3 length: 17 residues. In germline, CDR1 is MNHEY, CDR2 SVGEGT. The CDR3 DNA reads TGTGCCAGCAGTTACTCGAATAGCCTAGCGGGGGTTTACGAGCAGTACTTC. Encoded protein: CASSYSNSLAGVYEQYF.

The chain has TRBV11-1 and TRBJ2-1, with D maybe TRBD1 (6 bases). Trimming shortened V by 1 base and J by 5 bases, and 12 bases separated the two germline ends. The CDR3 totals 15 residues. Germline CDR1 is SGHAT and CDR2 is FQDESV (reference sequence). This chain's CDR3 is CASSLVGDTHNEQFF. The CDR3 nucleotides read TGTGCCAGCAGCTTAGTGGGGGACACTCACAATGAGCAGTTCTTC.

The rearrangement joins TRBV10-1 to TRBJ2-7; 8 bases line up with TRBD1. The germline V gene encodes CDR1 WNHNN and CDR2 SYGVQD (reference sequence). CDR3 length equals 13 residues. V dropped 10 bases and J dropped 5; count of bases not matched to a gene: 10. The CDR3, as DNA: TGCGCCAACCCCTTGGACAGGGTGAACGAGCAGTACTTC. This gives the protein CANPLDRVNEQYF.

The rearrangement joins TRBV18 to TRBJ1-1; weak D call: TRBD1 (5 bases). CDR1 and CDR2 (germline): KGHSH, LQKENI. The CDR3 loop spans 12 amino acids. Trimming left V 8 bases short and J 8 bases short, with 15 bases between. The CDR3 protein is CASREGSGEAFF. CDR3 nucleotides: TGTGCCAGCCGTGAGGGGTCAGGGGAAGCTTTCTTT.

This clone came up once. This sequence joins TRBV9 and TRBJ2-3, with TRBD2 matching over 7 bases. From germline, CDR1 is SGDLS and CDR2 YYNGEE. The CDR3 consists of 14 residues. Trimming took 1 base from V and 4 from J; bases not matched to a gene: 3. The CDR3 protein is CASSVLGGSDTQYF. The CDR3 DNA is TGTGCCAGCAGCGTACTGGGGGGGTCAGATACGCAGTATTTT. Filled out from reference TRBV9 and TRBJ2-3, the complete variable domain reads DSGVTQTPKHLITATGQRVTLRCSPRSGDLSVYWYQQSLDQGLQFLIQYYNGEERAKGNILERFSAQQFPDLHSELNLSSLELGDSALYFCASSVLGGSDTQYFGPGTRLTVL.

V and J are TRBV6-1 and TRBJ1-5; no definite D call. The germline V and J ends were trimmed by 2 bases and 6 bases, with 11 bases remaining between them. The CDR3 length is 14 residues. Germline loops: CDR1 MNHNS, CDR2 SASEGT. The CDR3 DNA follows: TGTGCCAGCAGTGAACGCAGGCTTAGTCAGCCCCAGCATTTT. Its translation: CASSERRLSQPQHF.

The V and J genes are TRBV5-6 and TRBJ1-2; D possibly corresponds to TRBD1 (5 bases). In germline, CDR1 is SGHDT, CDR2 YYEEEE. The CDR3 is 15 amino acids. V was clipped by 0 bases and J by 2 bases, with 11 bases between them. The CDR3: CASSLVDRTNYGYTF. The CDR3 DNA is TGTGCCAGCAGCTTGGTCGACAGAACCAACTATGGCTACACCTTC.

The V and J genes are TRBV18 and TRBJ2-7, with D maybe TRBD1 (6 bases). Between the trimmed V and J ends, which lost 3 bases and 1 base, there was a span of 7 bases. Germline V lookup: CDR1 KGHSH, CDR2 LQKENI. CDR3 size: 13 residues. CDR3 protein: CASSPGTSYEQYF. The DNA for the CDR3 is TGTGCCAGCTCACCCGGGACATCCTACGAGCAGTACTTC. The variable domain in full, with the rest retrieved from reference TRBV18 and TRBJ2-7, is NAGVMQNPRHLVRRRGQEARLRCSPMKGHSHVYWYRQLPEEGLKFMVYLQKENIIDESGMPKERFSAEFPKEGPSILRIQQVVRGDSAAYFCASSPGTSYEQYFGPGTRLTVT.

The chain combines TRBV6-5 with TRBJ2-2; no clear D. Trimming removed 6 bases at V and 4 bases at J, with 6 bases between. This CDR3 is built from 12 residues. Germline V gives CDR1 MNHEY, CDR2 SVGAGI. CDR3 coding DNA: TGTGCCAGCAGGGGCGGCACCGGGGAGCTGTTTTTT. The encoded protein is CASRGGTGELFF.

V and J are TRBV27 and TRBJ2-7, with 8 bases that match TRBD2. The CDR3 has 15 residues. The germline CDR1 and CDR2 sequences are MNHEY and SMNVEV (reference sequence). The J segment lost 4 bases and the V segment lost 5 bases, leaving 10 bases of the junction unmatched. DNA for the CDR3: TGTGCCAGCAGTCGGGGGGGGGTCGGATTTTACGAGCAGTACTTC. It translates to CASSRGGVGFYEQYF.

The table lists this clone with a count of one. The rearrangement uses TRBV7-9 and TRBJ2-2; no definite D call. V shed 1 base and J shed 0 bases, with 3 bases lying between them. Per the germline V gene, CDR1 is SEHNR and CDR2 is FQNEAQ (reference sequence). The CDR3 has 14 amino acids. The CDR3: CASSLVANTGELFF. The DNA of the CDR3 is TGTGCCAGCAGCTTAGTAGCGAACACCGGGGAGCTGTTTTTT.

The J gene is TRBJ2-3, the V gene TRBV19, with 8 nucleotides matching TRBD2. The ends lost 3 bases at V and 1 base at J; junction bases unmatched: 12. The CDR3 runs 18 residues. Germline V gene lookup returns CDR1 LNHDA and CDR2 SQIVND (reference sequence). CDR3: CASSINTAGGARTDTQYF. CDR3 nucleotide sequence: TGTGCCAGTAGTATCAATACAGCCGGGGGGGCACGCACAGATACGCAGTATTTT.

V gene TRBV2 combines with J gene TRBJ2-3; D call uncertain. V lost 7 bases and J 0 bases, leaving 17 bases between the germline ends. This CDR3 contains 16 residues. Germline V lookup: CDR1 SNHLY, CDR2 FYNNEI. The CDR3 is CASTGSRFSSTDTQYF. The DNA for the CDR3 is TGTGCCAGCACAGGCTCCCGGTTTTCTAGCACAGATACGCAGTATTTT.

The chain is built from TRBV28 and TRBJ1-2; 12 positions match TRBD1. CDR1 and CDR2 from the germline V gene are MDHEN and SYDVKM. V shed 6 bases and J 7 bases; nucleotides not matched to a gene: 9. The CDR3 extends over 15 amino acids. For the CDR3, the DNA is TGTGCCAGCAGGTTTCCGGGACAGGGGGCGCGTGGCTACACCTTC. Translating gives CASRFPGQGARGYTF.

V and J are TRBV3-1 (or the pseudogene TRBV3-2) and TRBJ2-1; the D gene is possibly TRBD2 (5 bases). Deletions cut 0 bases from V and 4 bases from J, with 10 bases between. The germline V gene encodes CDR1 LGHDT and CDR2 YNNKEL (reference sequence). This CDR3 comprises 15 residues. CDR3 region: CASSQERTFYNEQFF. CDR3 nucleotide sequence: TGTGCCAGCAGCCAAGAGAGGACTTTTTACAATGAGCAGTTCTTC.

This clone was counted once. The V and J genes are TRBV3-1 (or the pseudogene TRBV3-2) and TRBJ2-1; possibly TRBD2 for D (6 bases). Germline CDR1 LGHDT, CDR2 YNNKEL (reference sequence). The CDR3 has 16 amino acids. V shed 0 bases and J shed 5 bases, with 14 bases lying between them. The CDR3 sequence is CASSQERGSSDNEQFF. CDR3 coding DNA: TGTGCCAGCAGCCAAGAACGGGGGAGCTCTGACAATGAGCAGTTCTTC.

This chain connects TRBV3-1 (or the pseudogene TRBV3-2) to TRBJ1-6; no definite D call. V gave up 1 base and J gave up 9 bases, with 4 bases separating them. This CDR3 comprises 12 residues. Per the germline V gene, CDR1 is LGHDT and CDR2 is YNNKEL (reference sequence). The CDR3 loop reads CASSQVGSPLHF. The CDR3 region has the DNA TGTGCCAGCAGCCAAGTTGGTTCACCCCTCCACTTT.

This clone was counted a few times. The chain joins TRBV19 to TRBJ2-3; D tentatively fits TRBD1 or TRBD2 (6 bases each). CDR1 and CDR2 from the germline V gene are LNHDA and SQIVND (reference sequence). This CDR3 region has 16 residues. V was shortened by 5 bases and J by 2 bases, with 17 bases between the two germline ends. The CDR3 is CASSGDLGGPTDTQYF. The DNA of the CDR3 is TGTGCCAGTAGTGGGGATTTAGGGGGGCCCACAGATACGCAGTATTTT.

The chain combines TRBV9 with TRBJ2-5; either TRBD1 or TRBD2 may supply D (6 bases each). Germline V gives CDR1 SGDLS, CDR2 YYNGEE. V lost 4 bases and J lost 5, with 12 bases in between. CDR3 length equals 13 residues. The CDR3, as DNA: TGTGCCAGCAGCACAGGGAGGATGGAGACCCAGTACTTC. Translating it yields CASSTGRMETQYF.

This clone was detected only once. The V and J genes are TRBV4-1 and TRBJ1-3; the D gene is possibly TRBD1 (5 bases). Per the germline V gene, CDR1 is MGHRA and CDR2 is YSYEKL. The CDR3 totals 16 residues. Trimming pared 4 bases from V and 2 bases from J, leaving 15 bases between. The CDR3 sequence: CASSPGVPPAGNTIYF. CDR3 bases: TGCGCCAGCAGCCCGGGGGTTCCGCCGGCTGGAAACACCATATATTTT.

This chain connects TRBV5-1 to TRBJ1-3, with 8 bases that match TRBD1. The CDR3 runs 14 residues. V gave up 4 bases and J gave up 6 bases; unmatched junction bases: 6. Germline values: CDR1 SGHRS, CDR2 YFSETQ. The CDR3 here is CASSPGQGVNTIYF. DNA for the CDR3: TGCGCCAGCAGCCCCGGACAGGGAGTAAACACCATATATTTT.

The V call is TRBV10-3, the J call TRBJ2-3, with TRBD1 as a possible D gene (6 bases). Germline-derived CDR1 and CDR2 are ENHRY and SYGVKD. The CDR3 runs 14 residues. V gave up 10 bases and J gave up 6 bases, with 20 bases separating them. The CDR3 DNA is TGTGCCACACTTCCAGGGGACCAGGGGGATACGCAGTATTTT. It translates to CATLPGDQGDTQYF.